The rows below give T cell receptor beta chains drawn from one sample of a study of neurological immune-mediated disorders. TCRdb used MiXCR to reprocess the 5' RACE reads, holding one entry per CDR3 protein. The table records about 70,000 distinct CDR3 sequences, approximately 5% of them present only once. Sequencing was performed on PBMCs. Receptors were obtained from a woman in her sixties or seventies with multiple sclerosis. Both conserved end residues are part of each CDR3. D genes are given only for firm matches. Size values are once, few and many counts, or a class for expanded clones, and some rows have none.

cdr3_nt: TGCGCCAGCAGCTCCGGCAGGGTGGACTATGGCTACACCTTC
cdr3_aa: CASSSGRVDYGYTF
j_call: TRBJ1-2
cdr3_length: 14
clone_size: many
d_call: -
v_call: TRBV5-1

cdr3_nt: TGTGCCAGCACCCGAGGGGGAGTCGCCTACAATGAGCAGTTCTTC
cdr3_aa: CASTRGGVAYNEQFF
j_call: TRBJ2-1
cdr3_length: 15
clone_size: -
d_call: -
v_call: TRBV7-2

cdr3_nt: TGTGCCACCAGTGACAGGACAGGAGAGCAGTACTTC
cdr3_aa: CATSDRTGEQYF
j_call: TRBJ2-7
cdr3_length: 12
clone_size: many
d_call: TRBD1
v_call: TRBV24-1

cdr3_nt: TGTGCCAGCAGCCCCGGAGACCTATCCTACGAGCAGTACTTC
cdr3_aa: CASSPGDLSYEQYF
j_call: TRBJ2-7
cdr3_length: 14
clone_size: many
d_call: -
v_call: TRBV5-6

cdr3_nt: TGCAGTGCTCTTCGGACAGGGGGCCTTCATGGCTACACCTTC
cdr3_aa: CSALRTGGLHGYTF
j_call: TRBJ1-2
cdr3_length: 14
clone_size: -
d_call: TRBD1
v_call: TRBV20-1

cdr3_nt: TGTGCCAGCAGCCAAAACAGGATTGGGAGCACTGAAGCTTTCTTT
cdr3_aa: CASSQNRIGSTEAFF
j_call: TRBJ1-1
cdr3_length: 15
clone_size: many
d_call: -
v_call: TRBV5-6

cdr3_nt: TGTGCCAGCAGTTACGCCGCCTGGCAACGTGAAGCTTTCTTT
cdr3_aa: CASSYAAWQREAFF
j_call: TRBJ1-1
cdr3_length: 14
clone_size: many
d_call: -
v_call: TRBV6-5

cdr3_nt: TGCGCCAGCAGCCCGGGACTAGCGGGAGACGAGCAGTACTTC
cdr3_aa: CASSPGLAGDEQYF
j_call: TRBJ2-7
cdr3_length: 14
clone_size: many
d_call: TRBD2
v_call: TRBV5-1

cdr3_nt: TGTGCCAGCAGTTTCATCGGGACTGCAAGCCAAGAGACCCAGTACTTC
cdr3_aa: CASSFIGTASQETQYF
j_call: TRBJ2-5
cdr3_length: 16
clone_size: -
d_call: -
v_call: TRBV12-3/TRBV12-4

cdr3_nt: TGTGCCAGCAGACCTCCGGGACACCGGTCAGATACGCAGTATTTT
cdr3_aa: CASRPPGHRSDTQYF
j_call: TRBJ2-3
cdr3_length: 15
clone_size: many
d_call: -
v_call: TRBV7-2

cdr3_nt: TGTGCCAGCAGACCCGCAGGGTTATCTCTGAATGAGCAGTTCTTC
cdr3_aa: CASRPAGLSLNEQFF
j_call: TRBJ2-1
cdr3_length: 15
clone_size: -
d_call: -
v_call: TRBV12-3/TRBV12-4

cdr3_nt: TGCAGTGCTAGCGGACTAGGGCGGGACAATGAGCAGTTCTTC
cdr3_aa: CSASGLGRDNEQFF
j_call: TRBJ2-1
cdr3_length: 14
clone_size: few
d_call: TRBD2
v_call: TRBV20-1

cdr3_nt: TGTGCCAGCAGTACTCGAGGGGACACAGATACGCAGTATTTT
cdr3_aa: CASSTRGDTDTQYF
j_call: TRBJ2-3
cdr3_length: 14
clone_size: many
d_call: -
v_call: TRBV12-3/TRBV12-4

cdr3_nt: TGCGCCAGCAGCCGGACTAGCGGGAGCGTCGCCTACAATGAGCAGTTCTTC
cdr3_aa: CASSRTSGSVAYNEQFF
j_call: TRBJ2-1
cdr3_length: 17
clone_size: many
d_call: TRBD2
v_call: TRBV5-1